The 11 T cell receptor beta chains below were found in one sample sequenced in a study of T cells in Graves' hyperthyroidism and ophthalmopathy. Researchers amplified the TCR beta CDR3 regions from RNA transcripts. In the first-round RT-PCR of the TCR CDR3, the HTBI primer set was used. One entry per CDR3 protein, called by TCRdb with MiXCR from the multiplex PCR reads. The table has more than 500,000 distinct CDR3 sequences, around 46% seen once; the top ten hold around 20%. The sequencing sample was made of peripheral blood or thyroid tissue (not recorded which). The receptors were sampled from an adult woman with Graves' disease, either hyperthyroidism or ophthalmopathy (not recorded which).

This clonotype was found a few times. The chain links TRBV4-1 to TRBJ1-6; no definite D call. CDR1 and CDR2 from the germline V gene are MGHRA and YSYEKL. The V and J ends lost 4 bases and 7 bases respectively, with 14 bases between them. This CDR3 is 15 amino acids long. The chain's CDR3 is CASSLESNFNSPLHF. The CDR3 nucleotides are TGCGCCAGCAGCCTAGAGTCGAACTTCAATTCACCCCTCCACTTT.

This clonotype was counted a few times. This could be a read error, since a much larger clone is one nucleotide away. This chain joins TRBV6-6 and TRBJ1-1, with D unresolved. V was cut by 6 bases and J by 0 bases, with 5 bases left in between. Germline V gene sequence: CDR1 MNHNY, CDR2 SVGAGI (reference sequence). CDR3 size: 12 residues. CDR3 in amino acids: CASRDMNTEAFF. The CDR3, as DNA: TGTGCCAGCAGGGATATGAACACTGAAGCTTTCTTT.

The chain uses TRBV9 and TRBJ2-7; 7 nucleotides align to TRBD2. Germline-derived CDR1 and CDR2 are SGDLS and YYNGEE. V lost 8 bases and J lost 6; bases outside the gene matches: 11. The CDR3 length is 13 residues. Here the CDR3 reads CASDVAGWGEQYF. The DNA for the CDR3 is TGTGCCAGTGACGTAGCGGGTTGGGGCGAGCAGTACTTC. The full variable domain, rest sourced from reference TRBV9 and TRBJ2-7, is DSGVTQTPKHLITATGQRVTLRCSPRSGDLSVYWYQQSLDQGLQFLIQYYNGEERAKGNILERFSAQQFPDLHSELNLSSLELGDSALYFCASDVAGWGEQYFGPGTRLTVT.

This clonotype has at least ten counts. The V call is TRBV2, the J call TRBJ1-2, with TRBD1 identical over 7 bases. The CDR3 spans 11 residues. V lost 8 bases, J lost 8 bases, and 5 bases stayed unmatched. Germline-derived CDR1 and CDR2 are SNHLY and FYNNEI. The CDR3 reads CASPQGVGYTF. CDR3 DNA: TGTGCCAGCCCCCAGGGGGTGGGCTACACCTTC. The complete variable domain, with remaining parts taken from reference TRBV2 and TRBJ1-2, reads EPEVTQTPSHQVTQMGQEVILRCVPISNHLYFYWYRQILGQKVEFLVSFYNNEISEKSEIFDDQFSVERPDGSNFTLKIRSTKLEDSAMYFCASPQGVGYTFGSGTRLTVV.

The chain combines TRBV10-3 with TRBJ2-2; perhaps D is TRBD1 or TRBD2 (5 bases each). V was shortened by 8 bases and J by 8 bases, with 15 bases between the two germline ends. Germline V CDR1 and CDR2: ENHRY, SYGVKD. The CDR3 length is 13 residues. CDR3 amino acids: CAIYEGPRGELFF. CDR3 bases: TGTGCCATCTACGAGGGGCCGAGGGGGGAGCTGTTTTTT.

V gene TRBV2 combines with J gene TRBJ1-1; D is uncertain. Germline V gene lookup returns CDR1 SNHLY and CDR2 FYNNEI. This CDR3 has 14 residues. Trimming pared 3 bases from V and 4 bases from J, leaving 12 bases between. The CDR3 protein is CASSDTEWSTEAFF. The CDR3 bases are TGTGCCAGCAGTGATACCGAGTGGAGCACTGAAGCTTTCTTT.

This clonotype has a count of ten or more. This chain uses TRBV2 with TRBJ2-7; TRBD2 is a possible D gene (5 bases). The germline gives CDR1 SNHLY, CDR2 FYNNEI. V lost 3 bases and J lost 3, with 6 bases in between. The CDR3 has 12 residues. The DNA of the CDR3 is TGTGCCAGCAGTGACCGGGACTACGAGCAGTACTTC. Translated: CASSDRDYEQYF.

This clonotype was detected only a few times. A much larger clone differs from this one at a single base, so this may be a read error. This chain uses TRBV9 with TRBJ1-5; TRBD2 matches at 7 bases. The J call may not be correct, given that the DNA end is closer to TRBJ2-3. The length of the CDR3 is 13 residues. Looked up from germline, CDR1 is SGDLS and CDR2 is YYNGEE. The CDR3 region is CASSVNMGGPQYF. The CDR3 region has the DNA TGTGCCAGCAGCGTAAATATGGGAGGGCCCCAGTATTTT.

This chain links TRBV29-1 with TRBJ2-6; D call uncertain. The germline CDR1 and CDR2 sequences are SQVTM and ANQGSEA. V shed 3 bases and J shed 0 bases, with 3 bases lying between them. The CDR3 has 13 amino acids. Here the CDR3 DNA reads TGCAGCGTTGACCCCTCTGGGGCCAACGTCCTGACTTTC. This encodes CSVDPSGANVLTF.

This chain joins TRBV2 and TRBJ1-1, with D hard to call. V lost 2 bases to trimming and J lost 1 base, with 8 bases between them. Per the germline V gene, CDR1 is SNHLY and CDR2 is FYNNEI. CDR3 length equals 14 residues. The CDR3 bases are TGTGCCAGCAGTGAACTCCGACGGAACACTGAAGCTTTCTTT. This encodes CASSELRRNTEAFF.

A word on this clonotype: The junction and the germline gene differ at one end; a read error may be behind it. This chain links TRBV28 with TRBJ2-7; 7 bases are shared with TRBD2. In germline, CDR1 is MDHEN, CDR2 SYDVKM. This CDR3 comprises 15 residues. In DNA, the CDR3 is TGTGCCAGCAGTTTCCGTATGGCGGGAGTATACGAGCGGTACTTC. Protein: CASSFRMAGVYERYF.